Below are 18 T cell receptor beta chains sequenced from a single sample in a study of early T cells in non-severe SARS-CoV-2 infection (dated by TCRdb to about 2021). The receptor library was made with 5' RACE. Sequenced on a NextSeq 500. TCRdb handled the public reads itself, with Q25 trimming in fastp and clone calling in MiXCR, and kept productive beta chains. Each entry is one CDR3 protein sequence, shown with its most common DNA and genes. The sample table records 25,000 to 30,000 distinct CDR3 sequences; around 5% of these occur just once. The top ten constitute roughly 2.7% of the sample. The sample comprised whole blood. Source of these receptors: an adult who was a healthcare worker with PCR-confirmed SARS-CoV-2 infection or an uninfected control (not recorded which).

Worth noting for this clonotype: A much larger clone sits a single nucleotide away, making a read error possible. The V call is TRBV20-1, the J call TRBJ2-3; 10 bases are a match to TRBD2. CDR3 size: 15 residues. The germline CDR1 and CDR2 sequences are DFQATT and SNEGSKA (reference sequence). J was trimmed by 11 bases and V by 3 bases; bases with no gene match: 14. The CDR3 DNA reads as TGCAGTGCTAGGGTTAGCGGGAGGAACAACGAAGAGCAGTATTTT. It is translated as CSARVSGRNNEEQYF.

The V gene is TRBV29-1, the J gene TRBJ2-5, with D perhaps assigned TRBD1 or TRBD2 (6 bases each). Germline V gives CDR1 SQVTM, CDR2 ANQGSEA. V was trimmed by 3 bases and J by 2 bases, leaving 13 bases between them. The CDR3 runs 14 residues. CDR3 protein: CSVDLGGLQETQYF. CDR3 bases: TGCAGCGTTGACCTGGGGGGCTTGCAAGAGACCCAGTACTTC.

This clonotype turned up a few times. The genes are TRBV15 and TRBJ2-3; possibly TRBD1 or TRBD2 for D (6 bases each). The CDR3 is 15 amino acids. Trimming took 11 bases from V and 2 from J, leaving 20 bases between them. The germline CDR1 and CDR2 sequences are LNHNV and YYDKDF (reference sequence). The CDR3: CASRGGRVITDTQYF. CDR3 coding DNA: TGTGCCTCCCGAGGGGGGCGGGTAATCACAGATACGCAGTATTTT.

This clonotype was observed at least ten times. This sequence joins TRBV27 and TRBJ1-3; perhaps TRBD1 as D (5 bases). CDR1 and CDR2 from the germline V gene are MNHEY and SMNVEV (reference sequence). Trimming removed 5 bases from V and 0 bases from J, with 14 bases in between. The CDR3 loop spans 16 amino acids. CDR3 nucleotide sequence: TGTGCCAGCAGTCCCAACGGGGGGGGCTCTGGAAACACCATATATTTT. The encoded protein is CASSPNGGGSGNTIYF.

This clonotype has more than one count but fewer than ten. The V call is TRBV14, the J call TRBJ2-1; D might be TRBD2 (7 bases). Per germline, CDR1 SGHDN and CDR2 FVKESK. V lost 0 bases to trimming and J lost 6 bases, with 15 bases between them. This CDR3 spans 16 amino acids. The CDR3 coding sequence is TGTGCCAGCAGCCAAGAACGGGGGGCCCGTGTCAATGAGCAGTTCTTC. This encodes CASSQERGARVNEQFF.

This clonotype was counted ten times or more. This rearrangement joins TRBV10-2 to TRBJ1-2; D not resolved. Germline loops: CDR1 WSHSY, CDR2 SAAADI. The germline V and J ends were trimmed by 7 bases and 3 bases, with 12 bases remaining between them. CDR3 length: 13 amino acids. This CDR3 is CASTDFLDYGYTF. The CDR3 DNA reads as TGCGCCAGCACTGATTTTTTGGACTATGGCTACACCTTC.

The chain is built from TRBV7-6 and TRBJ2-1; D is possibly TRBD2 (6 bases). This CDR3 is 13 amino acids long. V was clipped by 5 bases and J by 6 bases, with 11 bases between them. Per germline, CDR1 SGHVS and CDR2 FNYEAQ. The CDR3 bases are TGTGCCAGCAGCCATGGGACTGCCAATGAGCAGTTCTTC. This codes for CASSHGTANEQFF.

This clonotype was seen at least ten times. V and J are TRBV7-6 and TRBJ2-1; TRBD1 matches 8 bases. V dropped 1 base and J dropped 4; count of bases not matched to a gene: 9. The CDR3 consists of 17 residues. Per germline, CDR1 SGHVS and CDR2 FNYEAQ. The CDR3, as DNA: TGTGCCAGCAGCTTAGTCCTGACAGGGGTGGGGTACAATGAGCAGTTCTTC. Residues: CASSLVLTGVGYNEQFF.

In this sample, this clonotype turned up many times. The rearrangement links TRBV4-2 to TRBJ1-5, with a possible D match to TRBD1 (5 bases). CDR1 and CDR2 from the germline V gene are LGHNA and YNFKEQ. The CDR3 consists of 18 residues. Trimming removed 1 base from V and 3 bases from J, with 19 bases in between. The CDR3 DNA follows: TGTGCCAGCAGCCAAGGTAGGGGTGCAAACAGAATCAATCAGCCCCAGCATTTT. This encodes CASSQGRGANRINQPQHF.

This chain connects TRBV16 to TRBJ1-5; 7 bases map to TRBD1. Germline CDR1 and CDR2: KGHSY and FQNENV. The V and J ends lost 2 bases and 0 bases, in that order; junction bases with no gene match: 7. CDR3 length: 17 amino acids. CDR3 DNA sequence: TGTGCCAGCAGCCAAGCGGGGACAGTCTTTAGCAATCAGCCCCAGCATTTT. Its translation is CASSQAGTVFSNQPQHF.

This clonotype was detected many times. The gene calls are TRBV29-1 and TRBJ1-2; no firm D call. This CDR3 is 14 amino acids long. From germline, CDR1 is SQVTM and CDR2 ANQGSEA. V shed 0 bases and J shed 0 bases, with 8 bases lying between them. In nucleotides, the CDR3 is TGCAGCGTTGAAGATCCGGCGGCTAACTATGGCTACACCTTC. Amino acids: CSVEDPAANYGYTF.

This clonotype was seen many times. This sequence joins TRBV11-2 and TRBJ1-1; 8 positions match TRBD1. The CDR3 contains 15 residues. Trimming removed 5 bases from V and 1 base from J; junction bases left unmatched: 6. Germline V gene data show CDR1 as SGHAT and CDR2 as FQNNGV. The CDR3 loop is CASSPRGRGNTEAFF. The DNA of the CDR3 is TGTGCCAGCAGCCCCAGGGGGCGCGGGAACACTGAAGCTTTCTTT.

The rearrangement uses TRBV29-1 and TRBJ2-1; no reliable D call. There are 14 residues in the CDR3. Germline assignment: CDR1 SQVTM and CDR2 ANQGSEA. V was cut by 7 bases and J by 0 bases, with 13 bases left in between. CDR3 protein: CSGLSPSSYNEQFF. The CDR3 region has the DNA TGCAGCGGGCTGAGTCCGAGCTCCTACAATGAGCAGTTCTTC.

This clonotype was counted ten times or more. This chain links TRBV3-1 with TRBJ2-5, with 11 bases identical to TRBD2. CDR1 is LGHDT and CDR2 is YNNKEL in the germline V gene (reference sequence). J lost 1 base, V lost 1 base, and 2 bases had no gene match. This CDR3 region has 16 residues. CDR3 protein: CASSQVGTSGQETQYF. The CDR3 nucleotides read TGTGCCAGCAGCCAAGTTGGGACTAGCGGCCAAGAGACCCAGTACTTC.

This clonotype was recorded at least ten times. The chain carries TRBV11-3 and TRBJ2-7; D is possibly TRBD2 (5 bases). The CDR3 covers 16 residues. The germline V and J ends were trimmed by 1 base and 5 bases, with 18 bases remaining between them. Per germline, CDR1 SGHNT and CDR2 YENEEA. DNA for the CDR3: TGTGCCAGCAGCTTAGTTGGAAGGTCCCTCGGGAACGAGCAGTACTTC. This sequence encodes CASSLVGRSLGNEQYF.

The sample holds many counts of this clonotype. The genes are TRBV7-6 and TRBJ2-3; perhaps TRBD1 as D (6 bases). The length of the CDR3 is 12 residues. Germline assignment: CDR1 SGHVS and CDR2 FNYEAQ. Trimming removed 6 bases from V and 4 bases from J, with 8 bases in between. The CDR3 here is CASRGASDTQYF. The CDR3 DNA sequence: TGTGCCAGCAGGGGGGCTTCAGATACGCAGTATTTT.

This clonotype was counted between two and nine times. V gene TRBV7-9 combines with J gene TRBJ2-2; 8 bases line up with TRBD1. Losses at the gene ends were 6 bases for V and 3 bases for J; bases not matched to a gene: 6. The CDR3 sequence is 15 residues long. The germline V gene encodes CDR1 SEHNR and CDR2 FQNEAQ (reference sequence). The CDR3 loop is CASRSDREDTGELFF. The DNA for the CDR3 is TGTGCCAGCAGGTCGGACAGGGAGGACACCGGGGAGCTGTTTTTT.

This clonotype has a count of ten or more. J is TRBJ1-2 and V is TRBV11-3, with 8 bases fitting TRBD1. V was pared by 1 base and J by 8 bases, with 6 bases of the junction left unmatched. CDR1 is SGHNT, CDR2 YENEEA, per germline. The CDR3 spans 14 residues. The CDR3 loop is CASSLGDRILGYTF. As DNA, the CDR3 is TGTGCCAGCAGCTTAGGGGACAGGATTTTGGGCTACACCTTC.